This TCR beta chain was profiled in a study of T-cell reconstitution after alpha-beta-depleted transplantation in children. Study results and limitations: TCRbeta diversity was high at day 60 in some patients (a result of surviving recipient T cells and thymic progenitors). Newly produced T cells mostly accounted for T-cell counts and diversity one year post-transplant. About two months after transplant, alpha-beta T cells reportedly came from several hundred expanded graft clones.

Many counts were recorded for this clonotype. Its antigen is still unknown. Preparation of the TCRbeta library was carried out with unique molecular identifiers. TCRdb re-called the PCR reads through MiXCR, storing one row per CDR3 protein. This table holds fewer than 550,000 distinct CDR3 sequences, 10% to 13% found once. V shed 3 bases, J shed 9 bases, and the junction held 11 bases outside the gene matches. The CDR3 consists of 16 residues. Germline values: CDR1 SGDLS, CDR2 YYNGEE. The clonotype comes from a child aged 2-9 years with inherited bone marrow failure, due to receive a stem cell transplant. The gene calls are TRBV9 and TRBJ2-1; 11 bases fit TRBD2. The sequencing used PBMCs, collected before TCRalphabeta/CD19-depleted stem cell transplant. CDR3 nucleotides: TGTGCCAGCAGCGCCCTGGGGACTAGCGGACTGGTTGAGCAGTTCTTC. Protein: CASSALGTSGLVEQFF.